The 12 T cell receptor beta chains reported below all come from one sample, sequenced in a study of shared clonotypes between healthy human individuals. Clones were read by immunoSEQ multiplex PCR, and TCRdb kept only the in-frame ones, dropping some. The table has fewer than 850,000 clones, 90% seen once. The material sequenced was memory CD8+ T cells from PBMCs. The subset was: CD45RO+ cells pooled with CCR7-negative TemRA cells. The source is a man aged 18 to 29 in good health. Some clones in this sample may be carry-over from other donors' samples.

J is TRBJ1-2 and V is TRBV4-2; tentative D call: TRBD1 (5 bases). The V gene lost 0 bases and the J gene lost 4 bases, with 9 bases spanning the gap. This CDR3 region has 14 residues. Germline CDR1 LGHNA, CDR2 YNFKEQ. CDR3 coding DNA: TGTGCCAGCAGCCAAGAAGGACACCCCTATGGCTACACCTTC. Its protein product is CASSQEGHPYGYTF.

V is TRBV15 and J is TRBJ2-1, with a possible D match to TRBD2 (6 bases). There are 15 residues in the CDR3. V lost 6 bases, J lost 3 bases, and 15 bases lay in between. Germline lookup yields CDR1 LNHNV and CDR2 YYDKDF (reference sequence). CDR3 sequence reads: CATSTGTGLYNEQFF. The CDR3 DNA is TGTGCCACCAGTACCGGGACTGGTCTCTACAATGAGCAGTTCTTC.

The genes are TRBV7-9 and TRBJ1-2; a weak D match, TRBD1 (6 bases). Trimming removed 7 bases at V and 2 bases at J, with 11 bases between. The CDR3 is 13 amino acids. Per germline, CDR1 SEHNR and CDR2 FQNEAQ (reference sequence). CDR3 nucleotide sequence: TGTGCCAGCACCCCAGGACAGAACTATGGCTACACCTTC. It encodes CASTPGQNYGYTF. Full variable domain (missing parts from reference TRBV7-9 and TRBJ1-2): DTGVSQNPRHKITKRGQNVTFRCDPISEHNRLYWYRQTLGQGPEFLTYFQNEAQLEKSRLLSDRFSAERPKGSFSTLEIQRTEQGDSAMYLCASTPGQNYGYTFGSGTRLTVV.

This clone showed up just once. V and J are TRBV30 and TRBJ2-7, with D hard to call. This CDR3 has 13 amino acids. With 0 bases removed from V and 3 bases from J, the gap between germline ends came to 9 bases. Per the germline V gene, CDR1 is GTSNPN and CDR2 is SVGIG (reference sequence). CDR3 coding DNA: TGTGCCTGGAGTGTACGGGTGAACTACGAGCAGTACTTC. It encodes CAWSVRVNYEQYF.

The chain employs TRBV14 and TRBJ2-5, with 7 bases matching TRBD2. This CDR3 comprises 14 residues. After removal of 4 bases from V and 5 bases from J, the junction contained 7 bases not matched to a gene. CDR1 and CDR2 (germline): SGHDN, FVKESK. The DNA of the CDR3 is TGTGCCAGCAGCCCTAAGCGGGATTGGGAGACCCAGTACTTC. Its protein is CASSPKRDWETQYF.

DNA of the CDR3: TGTGCCAGCAGCTACGGAGGCTCCTACGAGCAGTACTTC. This encodes CASSYGGSYEQYF. V is TRBV7-9 and J is TRBJ2-7; D possibly corresponds to TRBD2 (5 bases). V lost 4 bases to trimming and J lost 0 bases, with 7 bases between them. The germline V gene encodes CDR1 SEHNR and CDR2 FQNEAQ (reference sequence). The CDR3 is made up of 13 amino acids.

This chain uses TRBV6-1 with TRBJ2-7; TRBD1 agrees at 7 bases. CDR3 length equals 17 residues. V was clipped by 4 bases and J by 2 bases; unmatched bases: 14. Germline CDR1 MNHNS, CDR2 SASEGT. CDR3 sequence: CASSVLRGRAATYEQYF. The DNA of the CDR3 is TGTGCCAGCAGTGTACTGAGGGGGCGAGCGGCTACCTACGAGCAGTACTTC.

This clone was recorded a few times. The chain uses TRBV6-1 and TRBJ1-1; D perhaps matches TRBD1 (6 bases). The CDR3 is made up of 13 amino acids. The V gene lost 6 bases and the J gene lost 6 bases, with 14 bases spanning the gap. Germline CDR1 and CDR2: MNHNS and SASEGT. This CDR3 is CASRLPQGPEAFF. In DNA, the CDR3 is TGTGCCAGCAGATTACCTCAGGGGCCTGAAGCTTTCTTT.

The chain joins TRBV27 to TRBJ2-7; tentatively, D is TRBD2 (5 bases). Germline CDR1 and CDR2: MNHEY and SMNVEV (reference sequence). V lost 2 bases, J lost 3 bases, and 14 bases lay in between. The CDR3 extends over 15 amino acids. The CDR3 region is CASSLVAAGSYEQYF. For the CDR3, the DNA is TGTGCCAGCAGTTTAGTGGCAGCTGGGAGCTACGAGCAGTACTTC.

This chain joins TRBV10-3 and TRBJ2-2; 13 bases line up with TRBD2. The V gene's germline CDR1 is ENHRY and CDR2 SYGVKD. CDR3 length equals 19 residues. The trim removed 7 bases at V and 3 bases at J, leaving 14 bases unmatched. Written as DNA, the CDR3 is TGTGCCATCAAGCATTCCGGGACTAGCGGGGTTTTTGACACCGGGGAGCTGTTTTTT. It translates to CAIKHSGTSGVFDTGELFF.

Only one count was recorded for this clone. This chain connects TRBV5-5 to TRBJ2-5; tentative D call: TRBD1 (6 bases). The CDR3 runs 16 residues. Trimming removed 1 base at V and 7 bases at J, with 20 bases between. In germline, CDR1 is SGHKS, CDR2 YYEKEE (reference sequence). The CDR3 DNA sequence: TGTGCCAGCAGCTTGCCTCGCCCCGGGGCCAGGGGGACCCAGTACTTC. It codes for CASSLPRPGARGTQYF.

V and J are TRBV19 and TRBJ2-7; D perhaps matches TRBD1 (6 bases). With 2 bases removed from V and 7 bases from J, the gap between germline ends came to 15 bases. This CDR3 contains 14 residues. Germline-derived CDR1 and CDR2 are LNHDA and SQIVND (reference sequence). The DNA of the CDR3 is TGTGCCAGTAGTATACGGGACATTGGTATGGAGCAGTACTTC. This gives the protein CASSIRDIGMEQYF.